This T cell receptor beta chain derives from a study of response to subunit inactivated influenza vaccine. On this clonotype: Sequence at one end of the junction differs from germline and may be a read error.

TCRdb redid the calling of the RT-PCR reads with MiXCR, one entry per CDR3 protein. The sample includes some 850,000 distinct CDR3 sequences, approximately 17% of them seen just once. Germline V gives CDR1 LGHNA, CDR2 YNFKEQ. The CDR3 extends over 16 amino acids. This rearrangement joins TRBV4-2 to TRBJ2-7; TRBD1 agrees at 9 bases. This clonotype was sampled from a man aged 50 to 59 who received an inactivated influenza vaccine. Sample: PBMCs from blood, taken roughly 5 days after vaccination. The CDR3 is CASSQGGGQGHYDQYF. The DNA of the CDR3 is TGTGCCAGCAGCCAAGGCGGGGGACAGGGCCACTACGACCAGTACTTC.